The clone carrying this T cell receptor (beta chain) came up many times. What it recognizes is unknown. The data are from a study of glioma-infiltrating T cells. Study results and limitations: Non-neoplastic patients had below-expected tissue-blood divergence, while all gliomas exceeded expectation. Very few CDR3 sequences were shared between tissue and blood.

Amplification of TCR alpha and beta CDR3 regions from RNA used iRepertoire nested multiplex PCR. Tissue mRNA or PBMC total RNA, roughly 85-450 ng, went into one-step reverse transcription and amplification. MiXCR, applied by TCRdb to the multiplex PCR reads, yields one record per CDR3 protein. The data contain about 110,000 distinct CDR3 sequences, about 25% of them singletons. The sequenced sample consisted of glioma tissue, nonneoplastic brain tissue, or PBMCs (not recorded which). The clonotype originates from a human donor with low-grade glioma or glioblastoma, undergoing nonglioma brain surgery, or in good health (not recorded which).

This CDR3 is CASSQHSNQPQHF. CDR3 sequence (DNA): TGCGCCAGCAGCCAACATAGCAATCAGCCCCAGCATTTT. This chain joins TRBV4-1 and TRBJ1-5, with no clear D. Germline CDR1 is MGHRA and CDR2 is YSYEKL. The CDR3 has 13 amino acids. V shed 2 bases and J shed 0 bases, with 2 bases lying between them.